Each of the 24 T cell receptor beta chains below was sequenced from the same sample in a study of post-analysis software for immune sequencing data. Each TCR beta cDNA library carried unique molecular identifiers. TCRdb itself ran the PCR reads through MiXCR, one entry per CDR3 protein. Of roughly 600,000 distinct CDR3 sequences listed, roughly 47% are singletons. General study points: Four to six TRBV segments (TRBV5-6, TRBV5-1 and TRBV20-1 among them) occurred more frequently in patients than in controls.

Antigens for these TCRs are unknown. Specimen: blood. The receptors here all came from a girl aged 10-17 years with multiple sclerosis.

This sequence joins TRBV6-5 and TRBJ1-1; 11 nucleotides match TRBD1. V trimming: 2 bases; J trimming: 4 bases; junction bases outside the gene matches: 3. The CDR3 covers 15 residues. Germline V gene lookup returns CDR1 MNHEY and CDR2 SVGAGI. The CDR3 sequence is CASSYPGQGATEAFF. CDR3 bases: TGTGCCAGCAGTTACCCTGGACAGGGGGCCACTGAAGCTTTCTTT.

The table lists this clonotype with many counts. The chain is built from TRBV7-2 and TRBJ2-1; TRBD1 might be the D (8 bases). V was pared by 6 bases and J by 10 bases, with 16 bases between. There are 13 residues in the CDR3. Germline-derived CDR1 and CDR2 are SGHTA and FQGNSA. The CDR3 here is CASRQGGDREQFF. CDR3 coding DNA: TGTGCCAGCAGACAGGGGGGGGATAGGGAGCAGTTCTTC.

This clonotype turned up a few times. J is TRBJ2-4 and V is TRBV12-3 or TRBV12-4; D uncertain. The DNA end is more similar to TRBJ2-7, so the J call may be wrong. The CDR3 extends over 12 amino acids. In DNA, the CDR3 is TGTGCCAGCAGTTTGTTATCCGGCGAGCAGTACTTC. Residues: CASSLLSGEQYF.

The chain recombines TRBV5-5 with TRBJ2-4, with D perhaps given as TRBD1 or TRBD2 (5 bases each). V dropped 2 bases and J dropped 13 bases, with 16 bases sitting between them. Looked up from germline, CDR1 is SGHKS and CDR2 is YYEKEE (reference sequence). The CDR3 covers 13 residues. CDR3 in DNA: TGTGCCAGCAGCTTCCGGGGCAGGGTAGAGCAGTACTTC. It yields the protein CASSFRGRVEQYF.

The V gene is TRBV10-3, the J gene TRBJ2-5; 14 bases are shared with TRBD2. CDR1 and CDR2 (germline): ENHRY, SYGVKD. CDR3 length: 15 amino acids. V dropped 5 bases and J dropped 3; count of bases not matched to a gene: 2. The CDR3 region is CAISRGLAGEETQYF. The DNA of the CDR3 is TGTGCCATCAGTCGGGGACTAGCGGGAGAAGAGACCCAGTACTTC.

The chain joins TRBV12-3 or TRBV12-4 to TRBJ1-1; D remains unclear. There are 12 residues in the CDR3. V was shortened by 3 bases and J by 8 bases, with 10 bases between the two germline ends. The CDR3 region has the DNA TGTGCCAGCAGTTTGTCGAATAGAGAAGCTTTCTTT. This sequence encodes CASSLSNREAFF.

This clonotype was found a few times. J is TRBJ2-3 and V is TRBV24-1; 10 nucleotides match TRBD2. CDR3 length: 14 residues. J gave up 3 bases and V 6 bases, and 2 bases lay outside the gene matches. Germline V CDR1 and CDR2: KGHDR, SFDVKD. The CDR3 loop reads CATSSAGGTDTQYF. CDR3 bases: TGTGCCACCAGTTCAGCGGGAGGGACAGATACGCAGTATTTT.

This clonotype has just a few counts. V and J are TRBV12-3 or TRBV12-4 and TRBJ1-5; D gene ambiguous. Trimming removed 5 bases from V and 0 bases from J, with 11 bases in between. The CDR3 is 15 residues long. In DNA form, the CDR3 reads TGTGCCAGCAGTCCGGACGGCTATAGCAATCAGCCCCAGCATTTT. Translation: CASSPDGYSNQPQHF.

This chain uses TRBV27 with TRBJ2-7; 7 bases fit TRBD1. Germline V gene data show CDR1 as MNHEY and CDR2 as SMNVEV (reference sequence). This CDR3 has 13 residues. J lost 3 bases, V lost 5 bases, and 4 bases had no gene match. The CDR3 sequence: CASSEQGNYEQYF. As DNA, the CDR3 is TGTGCCAGCAGTGAACAGGGGAACTACGAGCAGTACTTC.

This clonotype has more than one count but fewer than ten. The rearrangement uses TRBV12-3 or TRBV12-4 and TRBJ2-7; D is possibly TRBD1 or TRBD2 (5 bases each). Trimming stripped 7 bases from V and 1 base from J, with 17 bases between. The length of the CDR3 is 15 residues. CDR3 in amino acids: CASTSAGTGSYEQYF. CDR3 sequence (DNA): TGTGCCAGCACCTCCGCCGGGACGGGATCCTACGAGCAGTACTTC.

V and J are TRBV29-1 and TRBJ2-1; maybe TRBD2 (6 bases). The germline gives CDR1 SQVTM, CDR2 ANQGSEA. This CDR3 spans 13 amino acids. V was clipped by 5 bases and J by 8 bases, with 16 bases between them. This CDR3 is CSVLSYRDYEQFF. The DNA of the CDR3 is TGCAGCGTTTTAAGTTACCGGGACTATGAGCAGTTCTTC.

The V call is TRBV29-1, the J call TRBJ1-2; 7 bases agree with TRBD1. V lost 3 bases, J lost 3 bases, and 4 bases stayed unmatched. The CDR3 length is 13 residues. The germline CDR1 and CDR2 sequences are SQVTM and ANQGSEA. The CDR3 here is CSVESQGYYGYTF. The CDR3 DNA is TGCAGCGTTGAGTCACAGGGGTACTATGGCTACACCTTC. The full variable domain, rest sourced from reference TRBV29-1 and TRBJ1-2, is SAVISQKPSRDICQRGTSLTIQCQVDSQVTMMFWYRQQPGQSLTLIATANQGSEATYESGFVIDKFPISRPNLTFSTLTVSNMSPEDSSIYLCSVESQGYYGYTFGSGTRLTVV.

In its sample, this clonotype was seen a few times. Here the CDR3 DNA reads TGCGCCAGCAGCCAAGGGTCGGGAGCCTACGAGCAGTACTTC. Its translation: CASSQGSGAYEQYF. The chain links TRBV4-1 to TRBJ2-7; TRBD2 might be the D (6 bases). The V gene's germline CDR1 is MGHRA and CDR2 YSYEKL. Trimming shortened V by 1 base and J by 2 bases, and 9 bases separated the two germline ends. The CDR3 totals 14 residues.

This rearrangement joins TRBV5-1 to TRBJ2-7; TRBD1 aligns across 7 bases. Losses at the gene ends were 5 bases for V and 2 bases for J; bases not matched to a gene: 10. The CDR3 spans 15 residues. The V gene's germline CDR1 is SGHRS and CDR2 YFSETQ. The CDR3 protein is CASSIETGPTYEQYF. CDR3 DNA sequence: TGCGCCAGCAGTATCGAGACAGGGCCGACCTACGAGCAGTACTTC.

This chain links TRBV7-2 with TRBJ2-5, with D possibly being TRBD2 (6 bases). Trimming took off 5 bases at V and 7 bases at J, with 11 bases between the two ends. This CDR3 spans 12 amino acids. Per germline, CDR1 SGHTA and CDR2 FQGNSA. For the CDR3, the DNA is TGTGCCAGCAGCGGGGCTAGCGCGACCCAGTACTTC. Translation gives CASSGASATQYF.

The rearrangement links TRBV11-2 to TRBJ2-7, with D possibly being TRBD2 (6 bases). The CDR3 length is 15 residues. Germline CDR1 reads SGHAT; CDR2 reads FQNNGV. The V end lost 1 base, the J end lost 0 bases, and 10 bases lay between the germline ends. The CDR3 sequence is CASSLGSSVSYEQYF. CDR3 sequence (DNA): TGTGCCAGCAGCTTAGGGTCTAGCGTCTCCTACGAGCAGTACTTC.

V gene TRBV2 combines with J gene TRBJ2-7, with 8 bases matching TRBD2. V lost 5 bases, J lost 2 bases, and 5 bases stayed unmatched. The CDR3 spans 14 residues. Looked up from germline, CDR1 is SNHLY and CDR2 is FYNNEI. The CDR3 nucleotides are TGTGCCAGCAGTCTGACTAGCGTTGCCTACGAGCAGTACTTC. Translating it yields CASSLTSVAYEQYF.

This chain links TRBV7-2 with TRBJ2-1; 8 nucleotides agree with TRBD2. Losses at the gene ends were 5 bases for V and 10 bases for J; bases not matched to a gene: 7. In germline, CDR1 is SGHTA, CDR2 FQGNSA. The CDR3 covers 13 residues. Here the CDR3 reads CASSGSPSGEQFF. The DNA of the CDR3 is TGTGCCAGCAGCGGTAGCCCTAGCGGGGAGCAGTTCTTC.

With regard to this clonotype: The germline gene is not matched at one end of the junction; a read error may be the cause. The chain carries TRBV7-2 and TRBJ2-1; 7 bases are a match to TRBD2. Germline lookup yields CDR1 SGHTA and CDR2 FQGNSA. The CDR3 has 14 amino acids. Here the CDR3 DNA reads TGTGCCAGCAGCCTAGCGGCCCATTTCAATGAGCAGTTCTTC. Amino acids: CASSLAAHFNEQFF.

The chain is built from TRBV3-1 and TRBJ1-1; maybe TRBD1 (6 bases). This CDR3 has 16 residues. V lost 4 bases, J lost 0 bases, and 15 bases lay in between. Germline CDR1 LGHDT, CDR2 YNNKEL (reference sequence). CDR3 sequence: CASSRLGQLMNTEAFF. CDR3 bases: TGTGCCAGCAGCCGTCTCGGACAGCTCATGAACACTGAAGCTTTCTTT.

The rearrangement joins TRBV5-1 to TRBJ2-1, with D possibly being TRBD1 (5 bases). Germline V gene lookup returns CDR1 SGHRS and CDR2 YFSETQ. Trimming stripped 1 base from V and 7 bases from J, with 15 bases between. The CDR3 length is 15 residues. The DNA of the CDR3 is TGCGCCAGCAGCTTGTGGACACTCCCTGGAAATGAGCAGTTCTTC. This translates into CASSLWTLPGNEQFF.

The rearrangement joins TRBV12-3 or TRBV12-4 to TRBJ2-1; D is possibly TRBD2 (7 bases). Trimming left V 2 bases short and J 7 bases short, with 15 bases between. The CDR3 runs to 15 residues. CDR3 DNA sequence: TGTGCCAGCAGTTTAATCGGGGGGCGATGGAATGAGCAGTTCTTC. It codes for CASSLIGGRWNEQFF.

Notes on this clonotype: One end of the junction fails to match germline, which may point to a read error. CDR3 DNA: TGCGCCAGCAGCAGTACAGGGGAAGAGACCCTGTACTTC. This gives the protein CASSSTGEETLYF. The chain uses TRBV5-1 and TRBJ2-5; 7 bases map to TRBD1. Germline V gene data show CDR1 as SGHRS and CDR2 as YFSETQ. The CDR3 sequence is 13 residues long.

The CDR3 DNA reads TGTGCCAGCAGTTACTCAGCGGGAAATGAGCAGTTCTTC. This sequence encodes CASSYSAGNEQFF. The chain has TRBV6-5 and TRBJ2-1; 7 bases fit TRBD2. V dropped 0 bases and J dropped 7; count of bases not matched to a gene: 0. The CDR3 spans 13 residues. Germline CDR1 reads MNHEY; CDR2 reads SVGAGI.